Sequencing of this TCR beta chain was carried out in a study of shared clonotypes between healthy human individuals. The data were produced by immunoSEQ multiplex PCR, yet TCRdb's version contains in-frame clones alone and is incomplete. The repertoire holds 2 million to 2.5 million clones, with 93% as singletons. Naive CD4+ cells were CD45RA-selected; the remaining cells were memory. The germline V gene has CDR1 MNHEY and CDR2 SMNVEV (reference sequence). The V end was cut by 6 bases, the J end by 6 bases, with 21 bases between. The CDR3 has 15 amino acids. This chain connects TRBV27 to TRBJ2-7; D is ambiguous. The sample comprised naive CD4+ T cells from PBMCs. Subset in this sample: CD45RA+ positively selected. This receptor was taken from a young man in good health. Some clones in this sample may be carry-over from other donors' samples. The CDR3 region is CASSLREPWVGEQYF. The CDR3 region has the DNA TGTGCCAGCAGCCTCCGAGAGCCCTGGGTAGGCGAGCAGTACTTC.